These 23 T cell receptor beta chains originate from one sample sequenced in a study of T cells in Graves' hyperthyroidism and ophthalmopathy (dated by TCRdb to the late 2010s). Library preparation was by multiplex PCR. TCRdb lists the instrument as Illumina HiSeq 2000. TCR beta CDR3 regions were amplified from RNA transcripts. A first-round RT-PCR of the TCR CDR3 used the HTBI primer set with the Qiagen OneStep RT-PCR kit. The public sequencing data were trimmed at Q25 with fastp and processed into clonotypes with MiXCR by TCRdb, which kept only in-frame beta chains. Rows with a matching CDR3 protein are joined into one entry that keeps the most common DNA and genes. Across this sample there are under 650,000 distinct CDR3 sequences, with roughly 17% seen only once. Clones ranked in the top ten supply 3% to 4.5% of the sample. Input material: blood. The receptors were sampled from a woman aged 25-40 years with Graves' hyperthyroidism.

The DNA of the CDR3 is TGTGCCACCTTTGAGTGGGGGACAGTGAATTCCTACGAGCAGTACTTC. Translation gives CATFEWGTVNSYEQYF. V usage is TRBV6-1 and J usage is TRBJ2-7; TRBD1 agrees at 7 bases. The CDR3 is 16 amino acids. Looked up from germline, CDR1 is MNHNS and CDR2 is SASEGT. Trimming removed 10 bases from V and 1 base from J; junction bases left unmatched: 16.

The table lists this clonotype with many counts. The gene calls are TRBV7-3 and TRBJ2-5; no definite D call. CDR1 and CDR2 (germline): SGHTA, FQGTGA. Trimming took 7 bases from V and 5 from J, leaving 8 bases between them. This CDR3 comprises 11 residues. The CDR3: CASTRRETQYF. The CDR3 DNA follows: TGTGCCAGCACCCGAAGGGAGACCCAGTACTTC.

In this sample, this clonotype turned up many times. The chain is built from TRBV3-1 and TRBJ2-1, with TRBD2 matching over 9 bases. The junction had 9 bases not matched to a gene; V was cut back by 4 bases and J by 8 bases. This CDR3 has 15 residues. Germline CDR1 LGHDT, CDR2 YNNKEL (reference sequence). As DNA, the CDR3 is TGTGCCAGCAGCCTGCGACTAGCGGTGGTGGATGAGCAGTTCTTC. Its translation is CASSLRLAVVDEQFF.

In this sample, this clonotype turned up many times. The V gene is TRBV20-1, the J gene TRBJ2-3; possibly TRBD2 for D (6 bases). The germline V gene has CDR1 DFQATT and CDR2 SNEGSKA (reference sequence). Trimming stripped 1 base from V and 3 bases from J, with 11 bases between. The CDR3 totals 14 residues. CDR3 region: CSARGGRLTDTQYF. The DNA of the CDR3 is TGCAGTGCTAGAGGGGGGAGGTTAACAGATACGCAGTATTTT.

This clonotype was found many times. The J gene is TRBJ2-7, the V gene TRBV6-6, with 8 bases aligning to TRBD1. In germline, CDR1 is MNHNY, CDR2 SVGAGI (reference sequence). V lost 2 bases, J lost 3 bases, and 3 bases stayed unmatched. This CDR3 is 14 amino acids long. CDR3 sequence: CASSYRTGSYEQYF. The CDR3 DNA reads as TGTGCCAGCAGTTACCGGACAGGGAGCTACGAGCAGTACTTC.

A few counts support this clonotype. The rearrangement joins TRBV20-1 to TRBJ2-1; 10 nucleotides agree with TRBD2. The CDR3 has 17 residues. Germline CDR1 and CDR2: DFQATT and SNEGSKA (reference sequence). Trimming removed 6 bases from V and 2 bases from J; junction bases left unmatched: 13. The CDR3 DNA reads TGCAGTGCGAAATCACCAGGACTAGCGGTGACCTACAATGAGCAGTTCTTC. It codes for CSAKSPGLAVTYNEQFF.

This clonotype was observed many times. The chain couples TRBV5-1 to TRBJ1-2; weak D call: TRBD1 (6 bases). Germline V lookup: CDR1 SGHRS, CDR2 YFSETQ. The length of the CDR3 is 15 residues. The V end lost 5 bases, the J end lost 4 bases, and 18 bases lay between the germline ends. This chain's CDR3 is CASSSLAGVVYGYTF. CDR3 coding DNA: TGCGCCAGCAGTTCCCTCGCAGGGGTGGTCTATGGCTACACCTTC.

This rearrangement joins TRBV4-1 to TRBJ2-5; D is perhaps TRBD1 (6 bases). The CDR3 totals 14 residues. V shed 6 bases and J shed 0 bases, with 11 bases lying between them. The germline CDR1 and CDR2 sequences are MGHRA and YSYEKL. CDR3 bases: TGCGCCAGCAGTAAGAACAGGGACCAAGAGACCCAGTACTTC. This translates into CASSKNRDQETQYF.

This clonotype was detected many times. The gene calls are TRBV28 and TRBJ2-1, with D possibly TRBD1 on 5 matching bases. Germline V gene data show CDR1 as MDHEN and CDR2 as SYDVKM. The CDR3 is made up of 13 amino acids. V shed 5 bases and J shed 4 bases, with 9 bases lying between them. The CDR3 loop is CASSETGYNEQFF. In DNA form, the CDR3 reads TGTGCCAGCAGTGAAACAGGTTACAATGAGCAGTTCTTC.

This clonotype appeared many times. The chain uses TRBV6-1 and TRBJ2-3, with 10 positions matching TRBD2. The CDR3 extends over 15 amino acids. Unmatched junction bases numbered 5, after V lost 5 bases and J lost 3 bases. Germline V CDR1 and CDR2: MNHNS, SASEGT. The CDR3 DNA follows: TGTGCCAGCAGTACAGAACTAGCGGGAACAGATACGCAGTATTTT. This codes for CASSTELAGTDTQYF.

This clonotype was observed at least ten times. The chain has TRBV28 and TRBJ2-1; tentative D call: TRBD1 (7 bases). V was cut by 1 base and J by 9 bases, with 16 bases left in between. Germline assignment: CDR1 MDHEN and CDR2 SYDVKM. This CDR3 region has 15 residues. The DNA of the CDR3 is TGTGCCAGCAGTTTATATGAAGGCCAGGGGGGTGAGCAGTTCTTC. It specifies CASSLYEGQGGEQFF.

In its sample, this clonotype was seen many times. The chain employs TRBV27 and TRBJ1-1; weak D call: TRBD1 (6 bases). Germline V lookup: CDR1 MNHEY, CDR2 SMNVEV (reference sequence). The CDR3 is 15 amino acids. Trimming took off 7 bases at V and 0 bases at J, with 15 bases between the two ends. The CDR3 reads CASTSIGQMNTEAFF. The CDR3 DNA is TGTGCCAGCACTTCGATAGGACAGATGAACACTGAAGCTTTCTTT.

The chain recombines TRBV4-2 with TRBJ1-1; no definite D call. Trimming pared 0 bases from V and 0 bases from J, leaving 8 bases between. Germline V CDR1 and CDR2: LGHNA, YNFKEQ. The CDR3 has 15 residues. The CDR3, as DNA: TGTGCCAGCAGCCAAGAGAAGGTCTTGAACACTGAAGCTTTCTTT. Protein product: CASSQEKVLNTEAFF.

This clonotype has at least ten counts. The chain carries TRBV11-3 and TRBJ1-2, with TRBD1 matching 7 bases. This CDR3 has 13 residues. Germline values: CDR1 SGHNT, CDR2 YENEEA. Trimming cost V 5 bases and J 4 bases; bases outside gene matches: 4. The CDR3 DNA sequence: TGTGCCAGCAGCCAGACAGGGCCCTATGGCTACACCTTC. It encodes CASSQTGPYGYTF.

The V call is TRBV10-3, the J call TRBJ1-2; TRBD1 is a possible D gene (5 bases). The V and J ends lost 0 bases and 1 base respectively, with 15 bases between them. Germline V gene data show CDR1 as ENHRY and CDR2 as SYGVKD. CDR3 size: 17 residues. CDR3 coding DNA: TGTGCCATCAGTGAGTCCCTCCGACGGGGCTTTAACTATGGCTACACCTTC. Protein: CAISESLRRGFNYGYTF.

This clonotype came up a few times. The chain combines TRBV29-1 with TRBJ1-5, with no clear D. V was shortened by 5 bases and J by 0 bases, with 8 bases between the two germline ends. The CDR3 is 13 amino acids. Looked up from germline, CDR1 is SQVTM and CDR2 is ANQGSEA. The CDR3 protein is CSVQSNSNQPQHF. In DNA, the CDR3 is TGCAGCGTTCAAAGCAATAGCAATCAGCCCCAGCATTTT.

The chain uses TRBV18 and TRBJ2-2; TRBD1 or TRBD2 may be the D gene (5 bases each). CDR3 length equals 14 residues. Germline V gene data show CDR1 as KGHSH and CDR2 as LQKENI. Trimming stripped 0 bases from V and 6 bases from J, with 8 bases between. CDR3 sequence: CASSPPGPAGELFF. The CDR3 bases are TGTGCCAGCTCACCACCGGGACCCGCCGGGGAGCTGTTTTTT.

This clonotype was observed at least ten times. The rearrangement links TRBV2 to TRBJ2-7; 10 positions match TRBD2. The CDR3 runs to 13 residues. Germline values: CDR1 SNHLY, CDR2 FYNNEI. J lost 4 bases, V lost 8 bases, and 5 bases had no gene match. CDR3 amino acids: CASEGTSVYEQYF. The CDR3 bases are TGTGCCAGCGAAGGGACTAGCGTTTACGAGCAGTACTTC.

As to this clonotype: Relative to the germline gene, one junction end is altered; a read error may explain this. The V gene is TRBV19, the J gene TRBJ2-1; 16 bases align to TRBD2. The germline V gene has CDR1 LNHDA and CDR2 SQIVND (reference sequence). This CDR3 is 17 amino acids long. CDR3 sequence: CAGSDPGTSGREGEQFF. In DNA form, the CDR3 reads TGTGCCGGTAGTGACCCCGGGACTAGCGGGAGGGAGGGTGAGCAGTTCTTC.

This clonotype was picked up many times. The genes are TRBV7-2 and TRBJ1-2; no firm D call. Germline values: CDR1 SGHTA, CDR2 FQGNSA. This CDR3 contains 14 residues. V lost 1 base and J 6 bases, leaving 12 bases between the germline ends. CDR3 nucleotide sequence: TGTGCCAGCAGCTTAGGTGCGGGCGGAGATGGCTACACCTTC. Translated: CASSLGAGGDGYTF.

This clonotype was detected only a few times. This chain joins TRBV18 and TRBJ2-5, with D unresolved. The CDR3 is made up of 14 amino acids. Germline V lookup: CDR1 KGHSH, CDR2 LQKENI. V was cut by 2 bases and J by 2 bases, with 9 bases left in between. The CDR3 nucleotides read TGTGCCAGCTCACCAAGGAACGGGCAAGAGACCCAGTACTTC. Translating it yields CASSPRNGQETQYF.

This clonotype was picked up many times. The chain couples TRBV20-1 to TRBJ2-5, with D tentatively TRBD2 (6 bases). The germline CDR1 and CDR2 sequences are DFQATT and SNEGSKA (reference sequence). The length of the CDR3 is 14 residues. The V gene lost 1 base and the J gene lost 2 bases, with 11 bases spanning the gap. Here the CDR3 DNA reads TGCAGTGCTAGAGTTCCCCGGGGGCAAGAGACCCAGTACTTC. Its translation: CSARVPRGQETQYF.

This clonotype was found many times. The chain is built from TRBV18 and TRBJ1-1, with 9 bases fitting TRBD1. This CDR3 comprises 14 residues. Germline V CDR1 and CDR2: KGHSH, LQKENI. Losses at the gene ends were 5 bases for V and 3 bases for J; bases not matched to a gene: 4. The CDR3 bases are TGTGCCAGCTCAGAGGGACAGGGATACACTGAAGCTTTCTTT. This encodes CASSEGQGYTEAFF.